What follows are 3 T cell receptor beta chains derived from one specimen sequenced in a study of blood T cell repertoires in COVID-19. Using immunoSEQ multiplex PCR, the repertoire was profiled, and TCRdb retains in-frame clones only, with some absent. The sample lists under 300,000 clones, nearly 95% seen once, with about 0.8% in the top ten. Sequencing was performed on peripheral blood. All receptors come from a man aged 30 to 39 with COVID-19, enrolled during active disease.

Written as DNA, the CDR3 is TGTGCCAGCAGCCTGACTAGCGGGGGGTCGATGGGGGAGACCCAGTACTTC. Amino acids: CASSLTSGGSMGETQYF. The gene calls are TRBV4-2 and TRBJ2-5; 13 bases are shared with TRBD2. The germline V gene encodes CDR1 LGHNA and CDR2 YNFKEQ. V trimming: 4 bases; J trimming: 5 bases; junction bases outside the gene matches: 10. The CDR3 runs to 17 residues.

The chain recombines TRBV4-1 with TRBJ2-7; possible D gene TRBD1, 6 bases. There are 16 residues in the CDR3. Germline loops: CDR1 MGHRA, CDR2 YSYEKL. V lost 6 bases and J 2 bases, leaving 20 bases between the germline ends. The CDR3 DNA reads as TGCGCCAGCAGGTACAGGGACGGCGTGGGGACCTACGAGCAGTACTTC. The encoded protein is CASRYRDGVGTYEQYF.

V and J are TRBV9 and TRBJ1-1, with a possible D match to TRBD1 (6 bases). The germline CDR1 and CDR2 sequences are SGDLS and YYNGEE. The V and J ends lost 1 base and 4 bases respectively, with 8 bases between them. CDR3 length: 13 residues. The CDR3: CASSVKGGTEAFF. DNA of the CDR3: TGTGCCAGCAGCGTAAAAGGGGGCACTGAAGCTTTCTTT.